This T cell receptor beta chain derives from a study of OX40 agonist ivuxolimab in advanced cancers. Study-wide context: A male proportion of 82.7% was recorded, with mean age approximately 56 years and range about 23 to 80. Patients achieving partial responses numbered three: one hepatocellular carcinoma case and two cutaneous melanoma cases.

TCRdb's table, derived via immunoSEQ multiplex PCR, lists solely in-frame clones and lacks some. The data contain 45,000 to 65,000 clones, approximately 79% of them singletons. The CDR3 extends over 12 amino acids. Trimming removed 3 bases from V and 6 bases from J, with 6 bases in between. Germline V gene lookup returns CDR1 LNHDA and CDR2 SQIVND (reference sequence). The receptor comes from an adult with an advanced solid tumor such as melanoma, head and neck, liver or kidney cancer. The sequences come from CD4+ or CD8+ T cells sorted from blood, collected in a trial of the OX40 agonist ivuxolimab. This chain links TRBV19 with TRBJ2-1; D ambiguous. The CDR3 sequence is CASSIPANEQFF. CDR3 coding DNA: TGTGCCAGTAGTATTCCAGCCAATGAGCAGTTCTTC.